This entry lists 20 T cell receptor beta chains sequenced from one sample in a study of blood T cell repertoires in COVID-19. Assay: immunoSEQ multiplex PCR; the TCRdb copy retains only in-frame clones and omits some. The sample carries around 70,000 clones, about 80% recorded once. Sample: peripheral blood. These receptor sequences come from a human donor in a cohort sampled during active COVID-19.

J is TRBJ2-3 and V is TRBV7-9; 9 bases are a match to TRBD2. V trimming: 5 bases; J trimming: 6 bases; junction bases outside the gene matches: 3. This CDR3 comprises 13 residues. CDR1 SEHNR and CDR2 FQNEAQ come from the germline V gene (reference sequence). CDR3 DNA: TGTGCCAGCAGCCCTAGCGGGGCGGATACGCAGTATTTT. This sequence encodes CASSPSGADTQYF.

Here the CDR3 DNA reads TGTGCCAGCAGCTTCTTTTTGGGGGCCCCTCCCTACGAGCAGTACTTC. This codes for CASSFFLGAPPYEQYF. The V call is TRBV5-6, the J call TRBJ2-7; D possibly corresponds to TRBD1 (6 bases). CDR1 and CDR2 from the germline V gene are SGHDT and YYEEEE. This CDR3 contains 16 residues. V lost 2 bases to trimming and J lost 2 bases, with 17 bases between them.

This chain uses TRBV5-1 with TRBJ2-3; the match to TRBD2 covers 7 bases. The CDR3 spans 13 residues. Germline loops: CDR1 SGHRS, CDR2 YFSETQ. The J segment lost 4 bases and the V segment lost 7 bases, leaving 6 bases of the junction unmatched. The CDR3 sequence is CASGREYADTQYF. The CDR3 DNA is TGCGCCAGCGGGCGGGAGTACGCAGATACGCAGTATTTT. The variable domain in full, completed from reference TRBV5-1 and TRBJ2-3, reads KAGVTQTPRYLIKTRGQQVTLSCSPISGHRSVSWYQQTPGQGLQFLFEYFSETQRNKGNFPGRFSGRQFSNSRSEMNVSTLELGDSALYLCASGREYADTQYFGPGTRLTVL.

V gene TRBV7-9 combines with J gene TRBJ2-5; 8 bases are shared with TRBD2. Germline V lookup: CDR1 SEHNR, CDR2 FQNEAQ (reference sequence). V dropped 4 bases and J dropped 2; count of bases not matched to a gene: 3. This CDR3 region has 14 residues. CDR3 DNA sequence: TGTGCCAGCAGCTCCTTAGCGGGACAAGAGACCCAGTACTTC. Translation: CASSSLAGQETQYF.

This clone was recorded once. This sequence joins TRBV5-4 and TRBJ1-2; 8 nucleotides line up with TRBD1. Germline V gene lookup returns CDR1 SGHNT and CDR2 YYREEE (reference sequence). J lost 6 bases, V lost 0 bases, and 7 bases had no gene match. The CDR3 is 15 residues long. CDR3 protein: CASSLETGAWNGYTF. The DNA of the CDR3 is TGTGCCAGCAGCTTGGAGACAGGGGCTTGGAATGGCTACACCTTC.

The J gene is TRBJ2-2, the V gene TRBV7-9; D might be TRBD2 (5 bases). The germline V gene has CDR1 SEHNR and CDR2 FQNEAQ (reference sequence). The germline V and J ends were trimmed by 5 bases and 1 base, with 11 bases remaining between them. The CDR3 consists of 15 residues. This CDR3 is CASSPSGLNTGELFF. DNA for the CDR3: TGTGCCAGCAGCCCCTCAGGACTGAACACCGGGGAGCTGTTTTTT.

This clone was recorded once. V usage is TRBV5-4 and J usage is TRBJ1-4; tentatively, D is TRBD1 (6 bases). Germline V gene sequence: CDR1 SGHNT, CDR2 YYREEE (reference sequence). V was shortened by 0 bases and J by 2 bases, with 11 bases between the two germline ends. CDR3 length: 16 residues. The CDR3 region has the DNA TGTGCCAGCAGCTTGGGGGGGCGCGTGACTAATGAAAAACTGTTTTTT. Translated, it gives CASSLGGRVTNEKLFF.

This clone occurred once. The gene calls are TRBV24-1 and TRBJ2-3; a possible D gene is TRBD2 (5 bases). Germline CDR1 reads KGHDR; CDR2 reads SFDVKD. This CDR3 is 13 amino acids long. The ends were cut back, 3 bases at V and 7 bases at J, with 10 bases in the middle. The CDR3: CATSDPRRYTQYF. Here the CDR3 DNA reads TGTGCCACCAGTGATCCCAGGAGGTATACGCAGTATTTT.

The DNA for the CDR3 is TGTGCCAGCAGGGACGGGGCTAACTATGGCTACACCTTC. This gives the protein CASRDGANYGYTF. The genes are TRBV11-2 and TRBJ1-2, with D unclear. Deletions cut 6 bases from V and 0 bases from J, with 8 bases between. The CDR3 covers 13 residues. Germline V gene sequence: CDR1 SGHAT, CDR2 FQNNGV. Variable domain in full (rest from reference TRBV11-2 and TRBJ1-2): EAGVAQSPRYKIIEKRQSVAFWCNPISGHATLYWYQQILGQGPKLLIQFQNNGVVDDSQLPKDRFSAERLKGVDSTLKIQPAKLEDSAVYLCASRDGANYGYTFGSGTRLTVV.

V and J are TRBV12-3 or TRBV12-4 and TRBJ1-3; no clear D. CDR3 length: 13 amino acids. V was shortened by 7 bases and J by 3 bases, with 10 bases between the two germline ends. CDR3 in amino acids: CASILNGGNTIYF. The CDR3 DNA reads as TGTGCCAGCATCCTAAATGGTGGAAACACCATATATTTT.

The CDR3 protein is CASSDRGRSGNTIYF. CDR3 nucleotides: TGTGCCAGCAGTGACAGGGGGCGCTCTGGAAACACCATATATTTT. The V and J genes are TRBV25-1 and TRBJ1-3; the match to TRBD1 covers 8 bases. V gave up 3 bases and J gave up 0 bases; unmatched junction bases: 1. The CDR3 runs to 15 residues. In germline, CDR1 is MGHDK, CDR2 SYGVNS.

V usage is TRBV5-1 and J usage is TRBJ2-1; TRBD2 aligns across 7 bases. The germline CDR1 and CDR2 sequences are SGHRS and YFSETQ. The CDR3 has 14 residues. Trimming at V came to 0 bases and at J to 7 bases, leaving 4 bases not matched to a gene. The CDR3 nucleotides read TGCGCCAGCAGCTTGGGGGGAGGGAAGAATGAGCAGTTCTTC. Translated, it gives CASSLGGGKNEQFF.

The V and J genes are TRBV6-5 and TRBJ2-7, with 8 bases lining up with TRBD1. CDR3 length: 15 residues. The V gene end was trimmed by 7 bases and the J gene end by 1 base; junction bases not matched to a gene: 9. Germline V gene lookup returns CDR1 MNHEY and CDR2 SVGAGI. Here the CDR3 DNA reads TGTGCCAGCACCCGATCCGGGACAGGATCCTACGAGCAGTACTTC. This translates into CASTRSGTGSYEQYF.

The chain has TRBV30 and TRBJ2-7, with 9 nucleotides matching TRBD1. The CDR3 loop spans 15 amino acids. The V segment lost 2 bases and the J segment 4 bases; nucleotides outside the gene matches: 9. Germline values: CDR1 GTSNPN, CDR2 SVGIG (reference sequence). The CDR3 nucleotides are TGTGCCTGGAGTTTGAGGGACAGGGTCTTATACGAGCAGTACTTC. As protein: CAWSLRDRVLYEQYF.

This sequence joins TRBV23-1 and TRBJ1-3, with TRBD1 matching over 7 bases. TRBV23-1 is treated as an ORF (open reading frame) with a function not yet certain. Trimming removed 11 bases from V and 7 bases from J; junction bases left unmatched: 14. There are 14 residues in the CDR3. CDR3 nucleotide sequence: TGCGCCCCAGTCCGGGACAGCTTTCTGAACACCATATATTTT. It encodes CAPVRDSFLNTIYF.

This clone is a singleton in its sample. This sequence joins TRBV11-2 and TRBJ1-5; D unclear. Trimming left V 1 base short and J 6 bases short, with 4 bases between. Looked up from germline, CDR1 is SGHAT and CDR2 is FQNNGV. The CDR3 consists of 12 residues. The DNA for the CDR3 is TGTGCCAGCAGCTTAGCGGGTCAGCCCCAGCATTTT. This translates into CASSLAGQPQHF.

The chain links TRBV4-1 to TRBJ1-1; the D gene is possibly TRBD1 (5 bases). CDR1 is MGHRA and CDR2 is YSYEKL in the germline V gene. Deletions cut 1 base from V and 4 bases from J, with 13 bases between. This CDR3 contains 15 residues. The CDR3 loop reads CASSQGPGMGTEAFF. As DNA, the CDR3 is TGCGCCAGCAGCCAAGGGCCAGGGATGGGCACTGAAGCTTTCTTT.

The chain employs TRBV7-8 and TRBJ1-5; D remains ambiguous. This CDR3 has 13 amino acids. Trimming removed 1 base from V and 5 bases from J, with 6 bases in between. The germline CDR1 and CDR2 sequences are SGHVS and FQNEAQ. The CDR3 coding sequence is TGTGCCAGCAGCTTAGTGGCCCATCAGCCCCAGCATTTT. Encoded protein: CASSLVAHQPQHF.

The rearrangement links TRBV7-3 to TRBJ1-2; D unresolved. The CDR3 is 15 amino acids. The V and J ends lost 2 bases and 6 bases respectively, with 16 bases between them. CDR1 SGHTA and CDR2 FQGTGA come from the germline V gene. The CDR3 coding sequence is TGTGCCAGCAGCTTAGCCCAAGCAGGCCGGCATGGCTACACCTTC. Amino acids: CASSLAQAGRHGYTF.

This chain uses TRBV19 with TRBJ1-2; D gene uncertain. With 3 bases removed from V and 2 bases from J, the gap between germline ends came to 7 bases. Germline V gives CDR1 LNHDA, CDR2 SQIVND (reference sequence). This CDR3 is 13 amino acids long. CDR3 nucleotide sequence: TGTGCCAGTAGTATGAGGCAGAACTATGGCTACACCTTC. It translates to CASSMRQNYGYTF.